This TCR beta chain appears in the sequencing data of a study of blood T cell repertoires in COVID-19. As to this clone: One end of the junction fails to match germline, which may point to a read error.

Germline-derived CDR1 and CDR2 are SSHAT and FNYEAQ (reference sequence). This CDR3 contains 13 residues. Repertoires were generated with immunoSEQ multiplex PCR, while TCRdb's copy carries only in-frame clones and drops some. Of fewer than 250,000 clones listed, around 86% were seen once; the top ten hold 5.5% to 8.5%. The chain is built from TRBV7-7 and TRBJ1-1, with no clear D. The clonotype originates from a man in his thirties or forties in a cohort exposed to, infected with or recovered from COVID-19 (not recorded which). The sample was PBMCs or T cells enriched from blood (not recorded which). CDR3 in amino acids: CASSPYPGTEAFF. In nucleotides, the CDR3 is TGTGCTAGCAGCCCTTACCCGGGGACTGAAGCTTTCTTT.